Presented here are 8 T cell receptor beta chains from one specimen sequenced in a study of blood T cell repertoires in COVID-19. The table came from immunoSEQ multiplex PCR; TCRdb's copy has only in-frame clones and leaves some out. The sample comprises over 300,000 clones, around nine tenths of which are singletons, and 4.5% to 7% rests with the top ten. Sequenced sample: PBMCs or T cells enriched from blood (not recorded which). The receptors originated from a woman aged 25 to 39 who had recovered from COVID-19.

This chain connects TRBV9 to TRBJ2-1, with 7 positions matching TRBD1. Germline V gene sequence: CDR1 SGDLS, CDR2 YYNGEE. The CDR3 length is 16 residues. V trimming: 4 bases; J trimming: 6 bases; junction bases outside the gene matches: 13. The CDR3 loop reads CASSFADRRIGNEQFF. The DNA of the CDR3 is TGTGCCAGCAGCTTCGCGGACAGGAGGATTGGCAATGAGCAGTTCTTC. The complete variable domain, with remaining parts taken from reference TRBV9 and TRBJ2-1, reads DSGVTQTPKHLITATGQRVTLRCSPRSGDLSVYWYQQSLDQGLQFLIQYYNGEERAKGNILERFSAQQFPDLHSELNLSSLELGDSALYFCASSFADRRIGNEQFFGPGTRLTVL.

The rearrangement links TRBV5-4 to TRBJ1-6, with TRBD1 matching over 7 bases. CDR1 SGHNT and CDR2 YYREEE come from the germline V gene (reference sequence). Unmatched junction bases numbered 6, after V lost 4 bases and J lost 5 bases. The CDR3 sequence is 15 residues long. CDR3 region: CASSPTTGNNSPLHF. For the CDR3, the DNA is TGTGCCAGCAGCCCTACGACAGGGAATAATTCACCCCTCCACTTT.

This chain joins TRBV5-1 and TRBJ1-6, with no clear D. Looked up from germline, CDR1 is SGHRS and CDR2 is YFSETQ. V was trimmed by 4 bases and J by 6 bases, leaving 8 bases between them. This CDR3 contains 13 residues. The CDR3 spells CASSTGINSPLHF. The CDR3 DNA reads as TGCGCCAGCAGCACCGGGATTAATTCACCCCTCCACTTT. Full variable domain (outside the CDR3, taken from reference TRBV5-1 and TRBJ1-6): KAGVTQTPRYLIKTRGQQVTLSCSPISGHRSVSWYQQTPGQGLQFLFEYFSETQRNKGNFPGRFSGRQFSNSRSEMNVSTLELGDSALYLCASSTGINSPLHFGNGTRLTVT.

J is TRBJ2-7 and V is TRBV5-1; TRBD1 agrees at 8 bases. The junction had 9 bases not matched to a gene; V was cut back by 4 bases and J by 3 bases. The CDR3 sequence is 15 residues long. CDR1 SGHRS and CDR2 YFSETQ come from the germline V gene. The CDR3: CASSATGGFFYEQYF. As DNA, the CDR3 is TGCGCCAGCAGCGCCACAGGGGGATTTTTCTACGAGCAGTACTTC.

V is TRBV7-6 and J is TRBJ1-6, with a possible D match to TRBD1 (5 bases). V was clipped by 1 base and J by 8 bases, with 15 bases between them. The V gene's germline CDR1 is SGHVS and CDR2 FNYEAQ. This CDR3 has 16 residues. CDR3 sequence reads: CASSLGGAEGYSPLHF. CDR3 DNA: TGTGCCAGCAGCTTAGGTGGCGCGGAGGGGTATTCACCCCTCCACTTT.

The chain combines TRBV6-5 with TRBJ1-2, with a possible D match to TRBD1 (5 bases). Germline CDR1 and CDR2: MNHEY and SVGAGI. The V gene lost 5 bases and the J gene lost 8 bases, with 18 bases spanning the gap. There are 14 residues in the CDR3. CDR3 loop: CASSPAIGANGYTF. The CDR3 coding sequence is TGTGCCAGCAGTCCCGCCATTGGGGCAAACGGCTACACCTTC.

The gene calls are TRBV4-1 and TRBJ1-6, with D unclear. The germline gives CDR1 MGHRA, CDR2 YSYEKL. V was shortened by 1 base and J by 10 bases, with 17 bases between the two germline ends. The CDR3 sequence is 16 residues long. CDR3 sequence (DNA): TGCGCCAGCAGCCAAGCGATTCGATCGGGGAGATCACCCCTCCACTTT. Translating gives CASSQAIRSGRSPLHF.

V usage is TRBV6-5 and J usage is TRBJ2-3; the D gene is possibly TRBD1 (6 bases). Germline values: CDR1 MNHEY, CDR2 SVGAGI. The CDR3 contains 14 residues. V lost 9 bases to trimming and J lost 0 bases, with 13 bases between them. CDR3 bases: TGTGCCAGTAAACAGGGCGCTAGCACAGATACGCAGTATTTT. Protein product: CASKQGASTDTQYF.